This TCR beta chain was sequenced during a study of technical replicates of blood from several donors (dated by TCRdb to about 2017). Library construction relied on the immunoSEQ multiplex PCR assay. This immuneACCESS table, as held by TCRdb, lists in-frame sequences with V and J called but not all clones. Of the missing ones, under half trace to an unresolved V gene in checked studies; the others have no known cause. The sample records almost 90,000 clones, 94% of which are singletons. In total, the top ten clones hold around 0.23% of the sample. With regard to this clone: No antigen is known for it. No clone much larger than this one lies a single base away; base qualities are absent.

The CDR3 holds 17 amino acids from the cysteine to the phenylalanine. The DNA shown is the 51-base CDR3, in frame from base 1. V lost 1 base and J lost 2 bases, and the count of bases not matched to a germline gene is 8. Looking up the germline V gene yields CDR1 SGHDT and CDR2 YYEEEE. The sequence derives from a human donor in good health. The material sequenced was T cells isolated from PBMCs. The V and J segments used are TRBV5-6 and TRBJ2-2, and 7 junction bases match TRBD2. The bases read TGTGCCAGCAGCTTGACCCGGCTAGCGGTTAACACCGGGGAGCTGTTTTTT. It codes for CASSLTRLAVNTGELFF.